The 30 T cell receptor beta chains given below trace back to one sample, sequenced in a study of T-cell memory formation after mild COVID-19. TCRdb recomputed calls from the 5' RACE reads with MiXCR, one row per CDR3 protein. The data hold 350,000 to 500,000 distinct CDR3 sequences, with around a quarter observed a single time. The sample was PBMCs or a T cell subset sorted from them (not recorded which). The receptors were sampled from an adult woman who had mild COVID-19 (a few samples of this study predate the infection). Cell type and time point are not known.

This chain connects TRBV20-1 to TRBJ2-7; D could derive from TRBD1 or TRBD2 (6 bases each). Germline CDR1 and CDR2: DFQATT and SNEGSKA (reference sequence). CDR3 length equals 14 residues. With 8 bases removed from V and 0 bases from J, the gap between germline ends came to 17 bases. Here the CDR3 reads CSRRVQGGSYEQYF. CDR3 coding DNA: TGCAGTCGCAGAGTACAGGGAGGCTCCTACGAGCAGTACTTC.

In this sample, this clonotype turned up a few times. V is TRBV3-1 and J is TRBJ2-2; D perhaps matches TRBD2 (5 bases). Trimming stripped 6 bases from V and 6 bases from J, with 17 bases between. Germline assignment: CDR1 LGHDT and CDR2 YNNKEL (reference sequence). The CDR3 loop spans 15 amino acids. CDR3 sequence: CASSLANGVSGELFF. For the CDR3, the DNA is TGTGCCAGCAGTCTTGCTAACGGGGTTTCCGGGGAGCTGTTTTTT.

In its sample, this clonotype was seen a few times. The chain links TRBV4-1 to TRBJ1-4; D is possibly TRBD1 (6 bases). Germline V CDR1 and CDR2: MGHRA, YSYEKL. V was shortened by 4 bases and J by 7 bases, with 16 bases between the two germline ends. CDR3 length: 15 residues. CDR3 coding DNA: TGCGCCAGCAGCCTCATCAGGGGAGAAGGTGAAAAACTGTTTTTT. It translates to CASSLIRGEGEKLFF.

This rearrangement joins TRBV24-1 to TRBJ1-5; D is ambiguous. The V gene lost 2 bases and the J gene lost 2 bases, with 9 bases spanning the gap. The length of the CDR3 is 15 residues. Germline CDR1 KGHDR, CDR2 SFDVKD. The CDR3 sequence: CATSDSAWGNQPQHF. The CDR3 coding sequence is TGTGCCACCAGTGATTCGGCATGGGGCAATCAGCCCCAGCATTTT.

The table lists this clonotype with a few counts. The J gene is TRBJ2-2, the V gene TRBV7-2; 15 nucleotides match TRBD2. The CDR3 length is 18 residues. Germline lookup yields CDR1 SGHTA and CDR2 FQGNSA. The J segment lost 6 bases and the V segment lost 2 bases, leaving 7 bases of the junction unmatched. The CDR3 DNA follows: TGTGCCAGCAGCTTATCAGGGGGACTAGCGGGAGGATCCGGGGAGCTGTTTTTT. Amino acids: CASSLSGGLAGGSGELFF.

This clonotype was seen a handful of times. The V and J genes are TRBV7-2 and TRBJ2-3; D may match TRBD1 or TRBD2 (5 bases each). Between the trimmed V and J ends, which lost 5 bases and 0 bases, there was a span of 15 bases. Germline V gene data show CDR1 as SGHTA and CDR2 as FQGNSA. The CDR3 is 16 residues long. For the CDR3, the DNA is TGTGCCAGCAGCCTGGGACGGAGGAGTAGCACAGATACGCAGTATTTT. Residues: CASSLGRRSSTDTQYF.

This rearrangement joins TRBV12-3 or TRBV12-4 to TRBJ2-7; TRBD2 matches at 9 bases. The CDR3 is 15 residues long. V shed 8 bases and J 7 bases; nucleotides not matched to a gene: 15. The CDR3 sequence: CASCGFASGTVEQYF. CDR3 coding DNA: TGTGCCAGCTGCGGTTTTGCTAGCGGGACCGTTGAGCAGTACTTC.

This clonotype was observed once. The V call is TRBV4-1, the J call TRBJ1-4; no definite D call. Germline V CDR1 and CDR2: MGHRA, YSYEKL. The CDR3 loop spans 16 amino acids. Deletions cut 2 bases from V and 8 bases from J, with 18 bases between. The CDR3 DNA reads TGCGCCAGCAGCCAACCCCCCGAGGGAGGGAGAGAAAAACTGTTTTTT. It yields the protein CASSQPPEGGREKLFF.

There are a few counts of this clonotype. This CDR3 is CASSIYRETNTGELFF. The CDR3 nucleotides are TGTGCCAGCAGCATTTACAGAGAGACGAACACCGGGGAGCTGTTTTTT. This sequence joins TRBV7-8 and TRBJ2-2, with no clear D. The germline V and J ends were trimmed by 5 bases and 0 bases, with 13 bases remaining between them. The CDR3 runs to 16 residues. The germline CDR1 and CDR2 sequences are SGHVS and FQNEAQ.

J is TRBJ2-3 and V is TRBV4-2, with 12 bases identical to TRBD2. CDR1 LGHNA and CDR2 YNFKEQ come from the germline V gene. The CDR3 spans 15 residues. The J segment lost 3 bases and the V segment lost 7 bases, leaving 5 bases of the junction unmatched. DNA for the CDR3: TGTGCCAGCACCGGACTAGCGGGAAGGACAGATACGCAGTATTTT. Residues: CASTGLAGRTDTQYF.

The V gene is TRBV20-1, the J gene TRBJ1-2, with D unresolved. V was cut by 3 bases and J by 2 bases, with 13 bases left in between. Germline CDR1 and CDR2: DFQATT and SNEGSKA (reference sequence). The CDR3 loop spans 14 amino acids. This CDR3 reads CSARGGSQNYGYTF. The CDR3 DNA follows: TGCAGTGCTAGGGGTGGCAGCCAGAACTATGGCTACACCTTC.

The chain employs TRBV24-1 and TRBJ1-1, with TRBD1 as a possible D gene (6 bases). The germline V and J ends were trimmed by 5 bases and 11 bases, with 17 bases remaining between them. Germline V lookup: CDR1 KGHDR, CDR2 SFDVKD. CDR3 size: 13 residues. The CDR3 region has the DNA TGTGCCACCAGTGGTACCAGCGACAGGTCGGCTTTCTTT. Protein: CATSGTSDRSAFF.

V gene TRBV20-1 combines with J gene TRBJ1-5, with D possibly matching TRBD1 (5 bases). Per the germline V gene, CDR1 is DFQATT and CDR2 is SNEGSKA (reference sequence). V lost 6 bases to trimming and J lost 1 base, with 13 bases between them. There are 14 residues in the CDR3. The CDR3 nucleotides read TGCAGTGCCCCGAGGGCAGGGAGCAATCAGCCCCAGCATTTT. Its protein product is CSAPRAGSNQPQHF.

This clonotype occurred a few times. The chain's CDR3 is CASSLTGTSAEQFF. Written as DNA, the CDR3 is TGTGCCAGCAGCTTAACCGGGACTAGCGCTGAGCAGTTCTTC. This rearrangement joins TRBV3-1 to TRBJ2-1, with TRBD2 identical over 10 bases. The V gene's germline CDR1 is LGHDT and CDR2 YNNKEL (reference sequence). CDR3 size: 14 residues. Germline trimming cut 5 bases from V and 9 bases from J; bases unmatched to any gene: 7.

In this sample, this clonotype turned up many times. This chain uses TRBV7-3 with TRBJ2-1; 10 nucleotides agree with TRBD2. V shed 5 bases and J 2 bases; nucleotides not matched to a gene: 3. CDR3 length: 15 residues. Per the germline V gene, CDR1 is SGHTA and CDR2 is FQGTGA. This CDR3 is CASSQGTSAYNEQFF. CDR3 DNA sequence: TGTGCCAGCAGCCAAGGGACTAGCGCCTACAATGAGCAGTTCTTC. The variable domain in full, with the rest retrieved from reference TRBV7-3 and TRBJ2-1, is GAGVSQTPSNKVTEKGKYVELRCDPISGHTALYWYRQSLGQGPEFLIYFQGTGAADDSGLPNDRFFAVRPEGSVSTLKIQRTERGDSAVYLCASSQGTSAYNEQFFGPGTRLTVL.

This clonotype was detected only a few times. J is TRBJ2-7 and V is TRBV6-5; 10 bases line up with TRBD1. The V and J ends lost 2 bases and 5 bases, in that order; junction bases with no gene match: 6. CDR3 length: 15 amino acids. Per germline, CDR1 MNHEY and CDR2 SVGAGI. The CDR3 region is CASSYRGQGPHEQYF. CDR3 in DNA: TGTGCCAGCAGTTACCGGGGACAGGGGCCGCACGAGCAGTACTTC.

CDR3 sequence reads: CAIREVYEQYF. CDR3 sequence (DNA): TGTGCCATCCGCGAAGTCTACGAGCAGTACTTC. The V call is TRBV10-3, the J call TRBJ2-7; D is uncertain. The germline V and J ends were trimmed by 8 bases and 3 bases, with 8 bases remaining between them. CDR1 ENHRY and CDR2 SYGVKD come from the germline V gene. The CDR3 is 11 residues long.

The chain employs TRBV27 and TRBJ2-1; 9 bases line up with TRBD1. V gave up 5 bases and J gave up 6 bases; unmatched junction bases: 8. The CDR3 spans 15 residues. Germline assignment: CDR1 MNHEY and CDR2 SMNVEV (reference sequence). The CDR3 DNA reads as TGTGCCAGCAGTACCGGGACAGGGCAGATCAATGAGCAGTTCTTC. The encoded protein is CASSTGTGQINEQFF.

The genes are TRBV12-3 or TRBV12-4 and TRBJ1-1, with TRBD1 identical over 11 bases. V was pared by 6 bases and J by 4 bases, with 4 bases of the junction left unmatched. This CDR3 comprises 14 residues. CDR3 sequence (DNA): TGTGCCAGCAGCCGGACAGGGGGCACCACTGAAGCTTTCTTT. Encoded protein: CASSRTGGTTEAFF.

The rearrangement joins TRBV5-6 to TRBJ2-1; a weak D match, TRBD2 (7 bases). Trimming shortened V by 7 bases and J by 8 bases, and 19 bases separated the two germline ends. The CDR3 length is 14 residues. Germline CDR1 SGHDT, CDR2 YYEEEE. CDR3 in amino acids: CASQSSAGADEQFF. The CDR3 nucleotides read TGTGCCAGCCAATCCTCGGCGGGGGCCGATGAGCAGTTCTTC. The complete variable domain, with remaining parts taken from reference TRBV5-6 and TRBJ2-1, reads DAGVTQSPTHLIKTRGQQVTLRCSPKSGHDTVSWYQQALGQGPQFIFQYYEEEERQRGNFPDRFSGHQFPNYSSELNVNALLLGDSALYLCASQSSAGADEQFFGPGTRLTVL.

This clonotype was seen a handful of times. The V call is TRBV27, the J call TRBJ2-6, with 11 bases identical to TRBD1. Germline CDR1 is MNHEY and CDR2 is SMNVEV (reference sequence). The CDR3 contains 18 residues. The ends lost 8 bases at V and 3 bases at J; junction bases unmatched: 12. In DNA form, the CDR3 reads TGTGCCAGCCTCCCTTCGGGACAGGGGGTACGTGGGGCCAACGTCCTGACTTTC. Translating gives CASLPSGQGVRGANVLTF.

The chain uses TRBV20-1 and TRBJ2-1, with TRBD2 matching 10 bases. Germline V gene lookup returns CDR1 DFQATT and CDR2 SNEGSKA (reference sequence). The J segment lost 0 bases and the V segment lost 6 bases, leaving 8 bases of the junction unmatched. The CDR3 length is 16 residues. CDR3 nucleotides: TGCAGTGCCCCGGCTAGCGGGAGCCTCTCCTACAATGAGCAGTTCTTC. It yields the protein CSAPASGSLSYNEQFF.

This sequence joins TRBV15 and TRBJ2-1; maybe TRBD2 (5 bases). The length of the CDR3 is 13 residues. Germline loops: CDR1 LNHNV, CDR2 YYDKDF (reference sequence). Trimming stripped 5 bases from V and 6 bases from J, with 11 bases between. The DNA for the CDR3 is TGTGCCACCAGCGCCAGGACTCTCAATGAGCAGTTCTTC. Its translation: CATSARTLNEQFF.

The table lists this clonotype with a count of one. The chain joins TRBV24-1 to TRBJ2-7, with a possible D match to TRBD1 (5 bases). In germline, CDR1 is KGHDR, CDR2 SFDVKD. The germline V and J ends were trimmed by 4 bases and 7 bases, with 16 bases remaining between them. This CDR3 comprises 14 residues. The CDR3 spells CATSDPIRAWEQYF. CDR3 DNA sequence: TGTGCCACCAGTGACCCAATCAGGGCGTGGGAGCAGTACTTC.

This chain links TRBV7-2 with TRBJ2-1; 8 bases fit TRBD2. Germline loops: CDR1 SGHTA, CDR2 FQGNSA. V was clipped by 3 bases and J by 4 bases; unmatched bases: 11. The CDR3 runs 17 residues. CDR3 sequence (DNA): TGTGCCAGCAGCTTTCTCCCAGCGGGAGAGGTATACAATGAGCAGTTCTTC. Translating gives CASSFLPAGEVYNEQFF.

The chain links TRBV4-2 to TRBJ2-5, with 8 positions matching TRBD1. The V and J ends lost 6 bases and 4 bases, in that order; junction bases with no gene match: 10. Germline V gene sequence: CDR1 LGHNA, CDR2 YNFKEQ. The CDR3 runs 15 residues. CDR3 amino acids: CASRIGQGFSETQYF. The CDR3 DNA sequence: TGTGCCAGCAGGATCGGACAGGGTTTCTCAGAGACCCAGTACTTC.

This clonotype has a handful of counts. The chain joins TRBV5-6 to TRBJ2-7, with 9 bases identical to TRBD1. Germline V gene sequence: CDR1 SGHDT, CDR2 YYEEEE. The CDR3 sequence is 14 residues long. Trimming at V came to 4 bases and at J to 5 bases, leaving 7 bases not matched to a gene. The CDR3 protein is CASSAGTGSHEQYF. CDR3 nucleotide sequence: TGTGCCAGCAGCGCCGGGACAGGGTCCCACGAGCAGTACTTC.

This clonotype was found a few times. The chain couples TRBV7-2 to TRBJ2-3, with TRBD2 matching over 13 bases. The CDR3 runs 15 residues. The junction had 13 bases not matched to a gene; V was cut back by 5 bases and J by 14 bases. The V gene's germline CDR1 is SGHTA and CDR2 FQGNSA. The CDR3 coding sequence is TGTGCCAGCAGCCCGGGACTAGCGGGATCTCTATCCCGGTATTTT. It is translated as CASSPGLAGSLSRYF.

This clonotype appeared a few times. The rearrangement joins TRBV9 to TRBJ1-1, with D possibly being TRBD1 (6 bases). This CDR3 has 16 residues. CDR1 and CDR2 (germline): SGDLS, YYNGEE. V gave up 0 bases and J gave up 1 base, with 13 bases separating them. CDR3 DNA: TGTGCCAGCAGCGTAGCCTCCAGGGGCGAGAACACTGAAGCTTTCTTT. Residues: CASSVASRGENTEAFF.

The sample holds a few counts of this clonotype. The chain is built from TRBV4-1 and TRBJ1-2, with a possible D match to TRBD1 (5 bases). CDR1 and CDR2 (germline): MGHRA, YSYEKL. Trimming pared 4 bases from V and 8 bases from J, leaving 23 bases between. The CDR3 consists of 16 residues. DNA for the CDR3: TGCGCCAGCAGCCTCGAAGCACGGGAGAGGGGCGGAGGCTACACCTTC. This codes for CASSLEARERGGGYTF.